This is a list of T cell receptor beta chains from one sample in a study of blood T cell repertoires in COVID-19. The repertoire was sequenced with immunoSEQ multiplex PCR; TCRdb's copy has only in-frame clones and lacks some. This table has 170,000 or so clones, roughly 77% appearing once. What was sequenced was peripheral blood. The receptor source for this set is a man in his 70s with active or convalescent COVID-19. The CDR3 runs from the conserved cysteine through the conserved F or W. The D gene is left open where the match is weak. Expanded clones get a size class; other rows say once, few or many, or leave the size out.

j_call clone_size v_call d_call cdr3_aa cdr3_nt
TRBJ1-2 - TRBV18 - CASSLNRDGYTF TGTGCCAGCTCACTTAACAGGGATGGCTACACCTTC
TRBJ1-5 - TRBV19 - CASGGGTWNQPQHF TGTGCCAGTGGGGGGGGTACCTGGAATCAGCCCCAGCATTTT
TRBJ1-6 few TRBV5-1 TRBD1 CASSPDGTVYSPLHF TGCGCCAGCAGCCCGGACGGGACAGTCTATTCACCCCTCCACTTT
TRBJ1-1 - TRBV6-5 - CASRQVRTVNTEAFF TGTGCCAGCAGGCAAGTTCGGACAGTGAACACTGAAGCTTTCTTT
TRBJ2-1 - TRBV27 TRBD2 CASSSPRTSAYNEQFF TGTGCCAGCAGTTCCCCTCGGACTAGCGCATACAATGAGCAGTTCTTC
TRBJ2-1 - TRBV15 - CATSRGWSRAVAYNEQFF TGTGCCACCAGCAGAGGGTGGTCGAGGGCGGTGGCCTACAATGAGCAGTTCTTC
TRBJ2-3 - TRBV9 - CASSLQGVEADTQYF TGTGCCAGCAGCCTACAGGGAGTTGAAGCAGATACGCAGTATTTT
TRBJ2-7 - TRBV3-1/TRBV3-2 - CASSRPGLSYEQYF TGTGCCAGCAGCCGACCGGGACTCTCCTACGAGCAGTACTTC
TRBJ2-1 - TRBV5-1 - CASFPGGGYNEQFF TGCGCCAGCTTTCCCGGCGGTGGCTACAATGAGCAGTTCTTC
TRBJ1-2 - TRBV24-1 TRBD1 CATSDMGQDYGYTF TGTGCCACCAGTGATATGGGACAGGACTATGGCTACACCTTC
TRBJ1-1 few TRBV5-6 TRBD1 CASSLALTGTNTEAFF TGTGCCAGCAGCTTGGCCCTGACAGGGACCAACACTGAAGCTTTCTTT
TRBJ1-1 few TRBV5-1 TRBD1 CASSSSPGQPNTEAFF TGCGCCAGCAGCTCGTCTCCGGGACAGCCAAACACTGAAGCTTTCTTT
TRBJ1-5 - TRBV19 - CASSSIRQGNQPQHF TGTGCCAGTAGCTCGATCCGGCAGGGGAATCAGCCCCAGCATTTT
TRBJ1-2 - TRBV9 TRBD1 CASSVLSGTVGYGYTF TGTGCCAGCAGCGTCCTTTCCGGGACAGTTGGTTATGGCTACACCTTC
TRBJ2-1 - TRBV29-1 TRBD2 CSVPSGGAGEQFF TGCAGCGTACCTAGCGGGGGGGCAGGTGAGCAGTTCTTC
TRBJ2-2 - TRBV7-9 - CASSFKAGQGNTGELFF TGTGCCAGCAGCTTCAAGGCCGGTCAGGGTAACACCGGGGAGCTGTTTTTT
TRBJ2-5 - TRBV4-1 TRBD2 CASSQEGLAGKSPQYF TGCGCCAGCAGCCAAGAGGGACTAGCGGGTAAATCCCCCCAGTACTTC
TRBJ2-5 - TRBV5-6 TRBD2 CASSVRLAGGQETQYF TGTGCCAGCAGCGTGCGACTAGCGGGGGGTCAAGAGACCCAGTACTTC
TRBJ2-2 once TRBV2 - CASIDFPSVSRKAGELFF TGTGCCAGCATCGACTTCCCTTCAGTCAGCCGGAAGGCCGGGGAGCTGTTTTTT
TRBJ2-1 - TRBV7-9 TRBD2 CASSRERGTYNEQFF TGTGCCAGCAGCCGAGAGCGGGGAACCTACAATGAGCAGTTCTTC
TRBJ2-5 - TRBV27 TRBD2 CASSATSGGRETQYF TGTGCCAGCAGTGCGACTAGCGGGGGGCGAGAGACCCAGTACTTC
TRBJ2-7 - TRBV7-9 - CASTPGRGSSLYEQYF TGTGCCAGCACCCCTGGCAGGGGTTCATCCCTCTACGAGCAGTACTTC
TRBJ1-2 once TRBV19 TRBD1 CASSMGTGDGDYGYTF TGTGCCAGTAGTATGGGGACAGGGGACGGGGACTATGGCTACACCTTC
TRBJ2-1 - TRBV10-2 - CASWRAGNNEQFF TGCGCCAGCTGGAGGGCTGGGAACAATGAGCAGTTCTTC
TRBJ2-2 - TRBV2 TRBD2 CASSSVGLAETAGELFF TGTGCCAGCAGCTCTGTAGGACTAGCGGAGACCGCCGGGGAGCTGTTTTTT
TRBJ1-5 - TRBV19 - CASSKQGYSNQPQHF TGTGCCAGTAGTAAACAGGGATATAGCAATCAGCCCCAGCATTTT
TRBJ1-1 - TRBV30 TRBD1 CAWRVTGVNTEAFF TGTGCCTGGAGGGTAACAGGGGTGAACACTGAAGCTTTCTTT
TRBJ2-1 - TRBV6-4 TRBD2 CASSAPGLAGVSENEQFF TGTGCCAGCAGTGCTCCGGGACTAGCGGGGGTAAGTGAGAATGAGCAGTTCTTC
TRBJ2-1 - TRBV6-5 TRBD2 CASIAGTSGYNEQFF TGTGCCAGCATTGCCGGGACTAGCGGGTACAATGAGCAGTTCTTC
TRBJ1-5 few TRBV4-1 - CASSRLTGVGQPQHF TGCGCCAGCAGCCGCCTAACGGGGGTAGGCCAGCCCCAGCATTTT
TRBJ2-1 few TRBV5-1 TRBD2 CASSLAGGSGTPDEQFF TGCGCCAGCAGCCTCGCGGGGGGTAGCGGGACCCCCGATGAGCAGTTCTTC
TRBJ1-5 - TRBV5-1 - CASSEGQSNQPQHF TGCGCCAGCAGCGAAGGACAGAGCAATCAGCCCCAGCATTTT
TRBJ1-2 - TRBV2 - CASGARQSYGYTF TGTGCCAGCGGGGCGAGACAGAGCTATGGCTACACCTTC
TRBJ2-7 - TRBV6-5 - CASSSRVHYEQYF TGTGCCAGCAGTTCCCGGGTCCACTACGAGCAGTACTTC
TRBJ2-3 - TRBV27 TRBD2 CASARGGPDTQYF TGTGCCAGCGCTCGGGGGGGCCCGGATACGCAGTATTTT
TRBJ2-3 - TRBV2 TRBD1 CASNSPGQGRGDTQYF TGTGCCAGCAATTCGCCGGGACAGGGCCGAGGAGATACGCAGTATTTT
TRBJ1-5 - TRBV18 TRBD1 CASSPEGQTTSMPQHF TGTGCCAGCTCACCAGAGGGACAGACTACGTCCATGCCCCAGCATTTT
TRBJ2-5 - TRBV9 TRBD2 CASSVASGLRQETQYF TGTGCCAGCAGCGTAGCTAGCGGTTTACGGCAAGAGACCCAGTACTTC
TRBJ1-1 - TRBV28 - CASIGREAFF TGTGCCAGCATCGGGAGAGAAGCTTTCTTT
TRBJ1-5 - TRBV4-1 - CASSPGTDRPDQPQHF TGCGCCAGCAGCCCAGGAACCGACAGGCCCGATCAGCCCCAGCATTTT
TRBJ2-1 - TRBV6-5 - CASSRGEGHNEQFF TGTGCCAGCAGCAGAGGAGAAGGCCACAATGAGCAGTTCTTC
TRBJ2-3 - TRBV9 TRBD2 CASSVEETAGGGTDTQYF TGTGCCAGCAGCGTAGAGGAAACGGCGGGGGGAGGTACAGATACGCAGTATTTT
TRBJ2-4 - TRBV23-1 - CASSQWAGIAKNIQYF TGCGCCAGCAGTCAATGGGCAGGAATAGCCAAAAACATTCAGTACTTC
TRBJ2-7 - TRBV3-1/TRBV3-2 TRBD1 CASSQDIQGAFVEQYF TGTGCCAGCAGCCAAGATATTCAGGGGGCTTTCGTCGAGCAGTACTTC
TRBJ2-1 - TRBV4-2 TRBD2 CASSQDRGTSFMEQFF TGTGCCAGCAGCCAAGATAGGGGGACTAGCTTTATGGAGCAGTTCTTC
TRBJ1-1 - TRBV10-3 - CAIRRQALGNTEAFF TGTGCCATCAGAAGACAGGCCCTGGGGAACACTGAAGCTTTCTTT
TRBJ1-1 - TRBV5-4 TRBD1 CASSLGDRGQAFF TGTGCCAGCAGCTTGGGGGACAGGGGGCAGGCTTTCTTT
TRBJ2-1 - TRBV5-1 TRBD1 CASSLAAGGSYNEQFF TGCGCCAGCAGCTTGGCGGCAGGGGGCTCCTACAATGAGCAGTTCTTC
TRBJ1-2 - TRBV12-3/TRBV12-4 - CASSSGQTYGYTF TGTGCCAGCAGTTCCGGACAGACTTATGGCTACACCTTC
TRBJ2-1 - TRBV25-1 TRBD2 CASSGSGVSYNEQFF TGTGCCAGCAGCGGTAGCGGGGTATCCTACAATGAGCAGTTCTTC
TRBJ2-7 - TRBV6-7 - CASNNLRRERRLEQYF TGTGCCAGCAACAACCTAAGACGGGAACGGCGTCTCGAGCAGTACTTC
TRBJ1-2 - TRBV6-2/TRBV6-3 TRBD1 CASSPTWTGPRTSGYTF TGTGCCAGCAGCCCCACCTGGACAGGCCCCCGGACAAGTGGCTACACCTTC
TRBJ1-4 - TRBV5-6 - CASSFGANEKLFF TGTGCCAGCAGCTTCGGGGCTAATGAAAAACTGTTTTTT
TRBJ2-3 - TRBV7-8 - CASSLGVSGGDTQYF TGTGCCAGCAGCTTAGGGGTTAGTGGGGGGGATACGCAGTATTTT